This T cell receptor (beta chain) was captured in a study of patients and donors after allogeneic stem cell transplantation. TCRdb used MiXCR to reprocess the RT-PCR reads, holding one entry per CDR3 protein. The table has approximately 150,000 distinct CDR3 sequences, roughly 31% seen once. Sequencing input: blood, either unsorted or a sorted T cell fraction (not recorded which). This sequence originates from a human donor who was either an allogeneic HSCT recipient or a stem cell or donor lymphocyte infusion donor (not recorded which). It is not recorded whose cells these are; they may come from a transplant donor.

The CDR3 coding sequence is TGTGCCACCAGTGATTCAAGATTCACCGGGGAGCTGTTTTTT. Protein product: CATSDSRFTGELFF. The chain carries TRBV24-1 and TRBJ2-2; no clear D gene. The germline CDR1 and CDR2 sequences are KGHDR and SFDVKD. CDR3 length equals 14 residues. Trimming left V 2 bases short and J 4 bases short, with 7 bases between.